The text below deals with one T cell receptor (beta chain). CDR3 size: 16 residues. CDR1 is KGHSH and CDR2 is LQKENI in the germline V gene. Trimming at V came to 4 bases and at J to 2 bases, leaving 8 bases not matched to a gene. This sample is drawn from a study of PD-L1 blockade in urothelial cancer. Study summary: The patients first took atezolizumab in 2014, receiving 1,200 mg intravenously every 3 weeks. Once treatment had started, blood was analyzed at 3 weeks (second dose) and again at 6 weeks. The median T cell count in blood samples was approximately 140,000.

Every PCR got spiked synthetic TCR analog templates. The method was immunoSEQ multiplex PCR; TCRdb's version includes in-frame clones alone and lacks a portion of them. Seen here are about 71,000 clones, 85% to 90% observed once, and the top ten hold 3.4%. This specimen was PBMCs, taken around atezolizumab (anti-PD-L1) treatment. The rearrangement links TRBV18 to TRBJ1-5, with TRBD1 matching 7 bases. This clonotype was sampled from a man between 60 and 75 years old with urothelial cancer. The CDR3, as DNA: TGTGCCAGCTCACAACCCAGGGGGGTACGCAATCAGCCCCAGCATTTT. Its protein product is CASSQPRGVRNQPQHF.